Listed below are T cell receptor beta chains from one sample, sequenced in a study of regulatory T cells in long-lasting Graves disease. TCRdb redid the calling of the multiplex PCR reads with MiXCR, one entry per CDR3 protein. The table lists a few hundred thousand distinct CDR3 sequences, over 20% of them singletons. The starting material was peripheral blood mononuclear cells (PBMCs), obtained at new diagnosis, from a patient treated with antithyroid drugs. The origin of the receptors is a female donor with Graves disease. Both conserved end residues are part of each CDR3. A D gene is named only where the DNA matches it firmly. For some rows the clone size is stated as once, few or many, or as a class when expanded; others skip it.

v_call	j_call	d_call	clone_size	cdr3_aa	cdr3_nt
TRBV6-2/TRBV6-3	TRBJ1-3	.	.	CASSYPPGSNRNTIYF	TGTGCCAGCAGTTACCCACCAGGGAGCAATAGAAACACCATATATTTT
TRBV7-2	TRBJ1-1	.	.	CASSLVGPMNTEAFF	TGTGCCAGCAGCTTAGTGGGCCCGATGAACACTGAAGCTTTCTTT
TRBV12-3/TRBV12-4	TRBJ1-6	.	many	CASSAGTVNSPLHF	TGTGCCAGCAGCGCCGGGACCGTAAATTCACCCCTCCACTTT
TRBV5-5	TRBJ2-1	.	many	CASSLGDTSHRTYNEQFF	TGTGCCAGCAGCTTGGGCGATACAAGCCATCGGACCTACAATGAGCAGTTCTTC
TRBV10-3	TRBJ1-1	.	few	CAISRSNTEAFF	TGTGCCATATCAAGGAGTAACACTGAAGCTTTCTTT
TRBV5-1	TRBJ2-3	.	many	CASSLGRTASTDTQYF	TGTGCCAGCAGCTTAGGTCGGACAGCCTCCACAGATACGCAGTATTTT
TRBV5-1	TRBJ1-3	TRBD1	few	CASSLGQGQGNTIYF	TGCGCCAGCAGTCTTGGACAGGGCCAAGGAAACACCATATATTTT
TRBV18	TRBJ2-7	TRBD1	many	CASSPRTGEAYEQYF	TGTGCCAGCTCACCCCGGACAGGGGAGGCTTACGAGCAGTACTTC
TRBV3-1	TRBJ1-1	.	many	CASIKRISFLTEAFF	TGTGCCAGCATTAAAAGGATTAGTTTCCTCACTGAAGCTTTCTTT
TRBV20-1	TRBJ1-4	TRBD1	many	CSASTGANEKLFF	TGCAGTGCTAGTACAGGGGCTAATGAAAAACTGTTTTTT
TRBV12-3/TRBV12-4	TRBJ1-2	TRBD1	few	CASSLYRDSYGYTF	TGTGCCAGCAGTTTATATCGGGACAGCTATGGCTACACCTTC
TRBV4-3	TRBJ1-5	.	few	CASSQDLGNQPQHF	TGCGCCAGCAGCCAAGATCTAGGTAATCAGCCCCAGCATTTT
TRBV27	TRBJ2-2	TRBD1	many	CASSFGTANTGELFF	TGTGCCAGCAGTTTTGGGACAGCGAACACCGGGGAGCTGTTTTTT
TRBV4-3	TRBJ2-1	TRBD2	many	CASSQVWTSGYNEQFF	TGCGCCAGCAGCCAAGTCTGGACTAGCGGCTACAATGAGCAGTTCTTC
TRBV18	TRBJ1-1	.	many	CASSPTLNTEAFF	TGTGCCAGCTCACCGACCCTAAACACTGAAGCTTTCTTT
TRBV24-1	TRBJ2-2	TRBD2	many	CATSDWEGDYTGELFF	TGTGCCACCAGTGATTGGGAGGGAGACTACACCGGGGAGCTGTTTTTT
TRBV20-1	TRBJ1-5	.	once	CSAPRGGGLVSQPQHF	TGCAGTGCTCCGCGCGGGGGGGGGCTCGTCAGTCAGCCCCAGCATTTT
TRBV27	TRBJ1-1	.	.	CASSNRAGNTEAFF	TGTGCCAGCAGTAACAGGGCTGGGAACACTGAAGCTTTCTTT
TRBV5-1	TRBJ2-1	.	many	CASSLGGDGYNEQFF	TGCGCCAGCAGCTTGGGAGGGGACGGCTACAATGAGCAGTTCTTC
TRBV7-9	TRBJ1-3	.	many	CASSSPQKPGNTIYF	TGTGCCAGCAGCTCACCTCAGAAACCTGGAAACACCATATATTTT
TRBV5-5	TRBJ1-1	TRBD1	many	CASSSRGQGARTEAFF	TGTGCCAGCAGCTCTCGAGGGCAGGGGGCGCGCACTGAAGCTTTCTTT
TRBV28	TRBJ1-5	.	many	CASVLRYSNQPQHF	TGTGCCAGCGTCTTGCGATATAGCAATCAGCCCCAGCATTTT
TRBV28	TRBJ2-3	TRBD2	.	CASGFWPLAGTDTQYF	TGTGCCAGCGGGTTCTGGCCACTAGCGGGGACGGATACGCAGTATTTT
TRBV27	TRBJ1-6	.	many	CASSLAGPLFDSPLHF	TGTGCCAGCAGTTTGGCAGGGCCACTTTTTGATTCACCCCTCCACTTT
TRBV29-1	TRBJ1-5	.	many	CSVKNSNQPQHF	TGCAGCGTTAAGAATAGCAATCAGCCCCAGCATTTT
TRBV20-1	TRBJ2-7	TRBD2	.	CSASTASGRTEQYF	TGCAGTGCTAGTACGGCTAGCGGGAGAACCGAGCAGTACTTC
TRBV5-1	TRBJ2-7	TRBD1	many	CASSSGQASYEQYF	TGTGCCAGCAGCTCGGGACAGGCCTCCTACGAGCAGTACTTC
TRBV20-1	TRBJ2-1	TRBD2	.	CSARKGTSGNNEQFF	TGCAGTGCTAGAAAAGGGACTAGCGGTAACAATGAGCAGTTCTTC
TRBV3-1	TRBJ1-1	.	many	CASSHGVLNTEAFF	TGTGCCAGCAGCCACGGGGTTCTGAACACTGAAGCTTTCTTT
TRBV20-1	TRBJ2-5	.	many	CSADRGGEETQYF	TGCAGTGCCGATCGGGGTGGGGAAGAGACCCAGTACTTC
TRBV6-2/TRBV6-3	TRBJ2-2	TRBD1	many	CASSSTGDSRSGELFF	TGTGCCAGCAGTTCCACAGGGGATTCAAGATCTGGGGAGCTGTTTTTT
TRBV6-1	TRBJ2-7	TRBD1	many	CASIPGQAYYEQYF	TGTGCCAGCATCCCGGGACAGGCCTACTACGAGCAGTACTTC
TRBV6-1	TRBJ2-1	.	many	CASKQGGEQFF	TGTGCCAGCAAACAAGGGGGTGAGCAGTTCTTC
TRBV11-2	TRBJ2-7	TRBD1	many	CASSLAAGDRGRYEQYF	TGTGCCAGCAGCTTAGCCGCAGGGGACAGGGGGCGATACGAGCAGTACTTC
TRBV11-2	TRBJ1-2	.	many	CASSLETASRQGYTF	TGTGCCAGCAGCTTAGAGACAGCCTCCCGCCAAGGCTACACCTTC
TRBV28	TRBJ2-1	.	many	CASGGAETYNEQFF	TGTGCCAGTGGGGGGGCAGAAACCTACAATGAGCAGTTCTTC
TRBV10-2	TRBJ1-1	.	.	CASSGGQAAEAFF	TGCGCCAGCAGTGGGGGCCAGGCGGCTGAAGCTTTCTTT
TRBV6-5	TRBJ2-7	.	many	CASSYSQTDTYEQYF	TGTGCCAGCAGTTACTCGCAGACTGATACCTACGAGCAGTACTTC
TRBV5-6	TRBJ1-1	TRBD1	.	CASSLTGQGAVTEAFF	TGTGCCAGCAGCTTGACGGGACAGGGGGCGGTAACTGAAGCTTTCTTT
TRBV5-5	TRBJ2-3	TRBD2	many	CASSRAGTSGRTDTQYF	TGTGCCAGCAGCCGGGCCGGGACTAGCGGCCGCACAGATACGCAGTATTTT
TRBV7-2	TRBJ1-2	.	many	CASSWGSGSNYGYTF	TGTGCCAGCAGTTGGGGCAGCGGATCTAACTATGGCTACACCTTC
TRBV5-5	TRBJ1-2	.	many	CASSLEYYGYTF	TGTGCCAGCAGCTTGGAATACTATGGCTACACCTTC
TRBV13	TRBJ2-2	.	.	CASLGDTGELFF	TGTGCCAGCTTAGGGGACACCGGGGAGCTGTTTTTT
TRBV6-2/TRBV6-3	TRBJ2-5	.	.	CASKEPPQETQYF	TGTGCCAGCAAGGAGCCCCCCCAAGAGACCCAGTACTTC
TRBV7-3	TRBJ2-1	.	many	CASSLEGARAAGQFF	TGTGCCAGCAGCTTAGAGGGGGCGAGGGCAGCGGGGCAGTTCTTC